The sequence of this T cell receptor beta chain was determined in a study of post-analysis software for immune sequencing data. Study outcomes and limitations: Controls significantly exceeded multiple sclerosis patients in normalized Chao1 diversity. TRBV5-6, TRBV5-1 and TRBV20-1 were among roughly 5 TRBV segments more frequent in patients than controls.

TCR beta cDNA libraries had unique molecular identifiers. TCRdb analysed the PCR reads with MiXCR anew, one entry per CDR3 protein. Of about half a million distinct CDR3 sequences listed, approximately 31% are singletons. This clonotype was counted many times. What it recognizes is unknown. CDR1 and CDR2 (germline): SGHAT, FQNNGV. Germline trimming cut 7 bases from V and 0 bases from J; bases unmatched to any gene: 20. This CDR3 spans 20 amino acids. Sequencing was done on a sample of blood. V gene TRBV11-2 combines with J gene TRBJ2-1, with TRBD1 matching 8 bases. The sequence came from a girl between 2 and 17 years old with multiple sclerosis. CDR3 bases: TGTGCCAGCACCCAATCCGGGACAGGCACGCGTCCAAGCTCCTACAATGAGCAGTTCTTC. Residues: CASTQSGTGTRPSSYNEQFF.